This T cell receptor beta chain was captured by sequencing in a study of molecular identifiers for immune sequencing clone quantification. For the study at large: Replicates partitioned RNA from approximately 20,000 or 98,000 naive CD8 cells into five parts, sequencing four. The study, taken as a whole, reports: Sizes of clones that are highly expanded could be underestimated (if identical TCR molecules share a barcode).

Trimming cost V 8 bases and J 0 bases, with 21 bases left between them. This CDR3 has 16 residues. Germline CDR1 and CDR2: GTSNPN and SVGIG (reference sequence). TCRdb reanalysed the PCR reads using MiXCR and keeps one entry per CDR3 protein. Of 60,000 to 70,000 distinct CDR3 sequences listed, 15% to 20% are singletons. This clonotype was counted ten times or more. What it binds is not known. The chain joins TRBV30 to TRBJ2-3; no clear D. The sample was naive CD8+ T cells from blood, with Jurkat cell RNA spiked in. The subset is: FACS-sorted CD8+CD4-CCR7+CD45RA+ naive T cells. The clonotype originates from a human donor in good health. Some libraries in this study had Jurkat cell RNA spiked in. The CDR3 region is CAGHDGQRLSTDTQYF. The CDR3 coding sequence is TGTGCCGGCCACGACGGTCAACGACTTAGCACAGATACGCAGTATTTT.